The entry below describes one TCR beta chain. Its antigen is still unknown. Trimming removed 1 base from V and 7 bases from J, with 10 bases in between. The germline CDR1 and CDR2 sequences are LNHNV and YYDKDF (reference sequence). The CDR3 runs to 14 residues. Study outcomes and limitations: Greatest tumor Treg TCR overlap was with tumor naive CD4+ cells.

Constant-region reverse primers amplified full-length variable regions, followed by semi-nested Nested Universal Primer A PCR. TCRdb passed the 5' RACE reads through MiXCR, listing each CDR3 protein once. The table records 55,000 to 80,000 distinct CDR3 sequences, less than 25% of them present only once. This TCR derives from a female donor with breast cancer. Source material: memory CD4+ T cells sorted from a lymph node. Specified subset: memory CD4+ T cells, CD4+CD45RO+CD25-. The gene calls are TRBV15 and TRBJ2-2, with D hard to call. The CDR3 sequence is CATSRVLTGGELFF. In DNA form, the CDR3 reads TGTGCCACCAGCAGAGTCCTAACCGGCGGGGAGCTGTTTTTT.